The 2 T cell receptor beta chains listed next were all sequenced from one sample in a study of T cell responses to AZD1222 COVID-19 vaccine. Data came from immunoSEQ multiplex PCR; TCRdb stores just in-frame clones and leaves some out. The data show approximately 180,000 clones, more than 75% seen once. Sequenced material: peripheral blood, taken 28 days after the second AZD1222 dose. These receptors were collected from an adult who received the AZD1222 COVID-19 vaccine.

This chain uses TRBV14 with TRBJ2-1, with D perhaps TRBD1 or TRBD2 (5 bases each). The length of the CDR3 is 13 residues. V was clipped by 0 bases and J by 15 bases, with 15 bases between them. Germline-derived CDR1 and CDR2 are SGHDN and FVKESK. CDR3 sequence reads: CASSQDGPGTPFF. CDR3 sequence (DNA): TGTGCCAGCAGCCAAGATGGCCCGGGGACGCCGTTCTTC. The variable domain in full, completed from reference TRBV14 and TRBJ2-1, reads EAGVTQFPSHSVIEKGQTVTLRCDPISGHDNLYWYRRVMGKEIKFLLHFVKESKQDESGMPNNRFLAERTGGTYSTLKVQPAELEDSGVYFCASSQDGPGTPFFGPGTRLTVL.

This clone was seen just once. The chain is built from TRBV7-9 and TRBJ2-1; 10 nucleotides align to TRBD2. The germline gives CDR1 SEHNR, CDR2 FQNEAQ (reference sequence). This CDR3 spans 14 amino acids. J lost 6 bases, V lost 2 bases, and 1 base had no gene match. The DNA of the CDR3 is TGTGCCAGCAGCTTACTAGCGGGAGCCAATGAGCAGTTCTTC. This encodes CASSLLAGANEQFF.